This is a list of T cell receptor beta chains from one sample in a study of early T cells in non-severe SARS-CoV-2 infection. TCRdb re-derived calls from the 5' RACE reads in MiXCR, one entry per CDR3 protein. The sample includes some 33,000 distinct CDR3 sequences, under 6% seen only once; the top ten take 13%. Sample: whole blood. The receptors here all came from an adult who was a healthcare worker with PCR-confirmed SARS-CoV-2 infection or an uninfected control (not recorded which). The conserved cysteine and the conserved F or W are not part of the CDR3 here. Clone size is not always given. Where it is, it says once, few, many or a class for expanded clones.

clone_size,v_call,j_call,cdr3_aa
many,TRBV18,TRBJ1-1,ASSPNGGTEAF
many,TRBV28,TRBJ2-5,ASSLGQGARKTQY
many,TRBV29-1,TRBJ2-5,SVQAGEETQY
many,TRBV6-2/TRBV6-3,TRBJ1-1,ASSPTENTEAF
many,TRBV5-4,TRBJ1-6,ASSLVTGTET
many,TRBV7-8,TRBJ2-7,ASSLFQGSSYEQY
many,TRBV15,TRBJ2-1,ATSSAGTQMGNEQF
many,TRBV7-2,TRBJ1-1,ASSPRKGKANTEAF
many,TRBV29-1,TRBJ1-2,SVEAPNYPGYT
few,TRBV5-5,TRBJ2-1,ASSPPNREQF
many,TRBV7-9,TRBJ1-1,ASSLMRGMNTEAF
many,TRBV11-3,TRBJ2-3,ASSDGTTDTQY
few,TRBV10-3,TRBJ2-2,AISESDHLSAKRELF
few,TRBV2,TRBJ1-4,ASSRPLSSATNEKLF
-,TRBV5-5,TRBJ1-2,ASRESGNYGYT
many,TRBV19,TRBJ1-5,ASIKAHPYQPQH
many,TRBV7-9,TRBJ2-5,ASSLAGGQETQY
many,TRBV6-6,TRBJ2-7,ASTPMFLAGGRYYPEQY
many,TRBV7-9,TRBJ1-6,ASSFRQGSSYNSPLH
many,TRBV7-9,TRBJ2-3,ASSLETSAQY
many,TRBV12-5,TRBJ1-2,ASGSRTIYT
many,TRBV7-9,TRBJ2-3,ASSSTSGGTDTQY
many,TRBV6-2/TRBV6-3,TRBJ2-5,ASSYSGGRETQY
many,TRBV11-2,TRBJ2-1,ASSLDSWAVYNEQF
many,TRBV9,TRBJ1-1,ASSYTAEAF
many,TRBV29-1,TRBJ2-5,SVLTGRVQETQY
medium-sized,TRBV7-8,TRBJ2-7,ASRPRQGISYEQY
many,TRBV5-1,TRBJ2-7,ASSFIPAQSEQY
many,TRBV7-3,TRBJ1-1,ASSDNPGMNTEAF
-,TRBV2,TRBJ2-5,VSSGGLGQETQY
many,TRBV5-4,TRBJ1-6,ASSLGQGNSPLH
many,TRBV13,TRBJ2-3,ASSFPGGGDTQY
many,TRBV7-2,TRBJ1-2,ASSHRDRDHGYT
many,TRBV7-8,TRBJ1-6,ASKGGANSPLH
many,TRBV6-2/TRBV6-3,TRBJ2-5,ASSPVEETQY
many,TRBV29-1,TRBJ2-1,SVESGVYNEQF
few,TRBV6-1,TRBJ1-3,ASSERKGISGNTIY